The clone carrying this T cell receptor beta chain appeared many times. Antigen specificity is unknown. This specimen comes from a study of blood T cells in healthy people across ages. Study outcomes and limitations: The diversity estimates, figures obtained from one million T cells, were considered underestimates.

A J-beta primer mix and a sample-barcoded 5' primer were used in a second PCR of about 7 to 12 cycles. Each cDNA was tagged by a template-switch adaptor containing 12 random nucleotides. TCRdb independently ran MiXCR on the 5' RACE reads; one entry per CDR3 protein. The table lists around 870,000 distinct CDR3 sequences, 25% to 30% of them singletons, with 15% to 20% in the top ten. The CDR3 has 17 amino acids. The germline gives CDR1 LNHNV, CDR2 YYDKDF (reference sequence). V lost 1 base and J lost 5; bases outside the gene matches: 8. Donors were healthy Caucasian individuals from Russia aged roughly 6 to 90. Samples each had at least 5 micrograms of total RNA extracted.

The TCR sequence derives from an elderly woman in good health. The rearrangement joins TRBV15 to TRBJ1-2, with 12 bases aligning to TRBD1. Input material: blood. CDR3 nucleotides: TGTGCCACCAGCAGAGTGATGGGACAGGGGGCTTGGTATGGCTACACCTTC. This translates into CATSRVMGQGAWYGYTF. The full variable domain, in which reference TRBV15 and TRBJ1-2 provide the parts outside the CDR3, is DAMVIQNPRYQVTQFGKPVTLSCSQTLNHNVMYWYQQKSSQAPKLLFHYYDKDFNNEADTPDNFQSRRPNTSFCFLDIRSPGLGDTAMYLCATSRVMGQGAWYGYTFGSGTRLTVV.